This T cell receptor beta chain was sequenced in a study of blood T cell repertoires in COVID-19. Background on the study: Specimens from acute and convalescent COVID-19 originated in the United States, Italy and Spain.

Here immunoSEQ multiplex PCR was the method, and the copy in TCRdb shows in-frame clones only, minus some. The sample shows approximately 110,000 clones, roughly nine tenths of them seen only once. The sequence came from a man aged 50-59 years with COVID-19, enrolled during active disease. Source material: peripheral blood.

CDR3: CASSSDRGLNTEAFF. The CDR3 DNA is TGTGCCAGCAGCTCGGACAGGGGATTGAACACTGAAGCTTTCTTT. The chain combines TRBV9 with TRBJ1-1; 9 bases map to TRBD1. The CDR3 is made up of 15 amino acids. The V segment lost 4 bases and the J segment 0 bases; nucleotides outside the gene matches: 4. Germline assignment: CDR1 SGDLS and CDR2 YYNGEE.